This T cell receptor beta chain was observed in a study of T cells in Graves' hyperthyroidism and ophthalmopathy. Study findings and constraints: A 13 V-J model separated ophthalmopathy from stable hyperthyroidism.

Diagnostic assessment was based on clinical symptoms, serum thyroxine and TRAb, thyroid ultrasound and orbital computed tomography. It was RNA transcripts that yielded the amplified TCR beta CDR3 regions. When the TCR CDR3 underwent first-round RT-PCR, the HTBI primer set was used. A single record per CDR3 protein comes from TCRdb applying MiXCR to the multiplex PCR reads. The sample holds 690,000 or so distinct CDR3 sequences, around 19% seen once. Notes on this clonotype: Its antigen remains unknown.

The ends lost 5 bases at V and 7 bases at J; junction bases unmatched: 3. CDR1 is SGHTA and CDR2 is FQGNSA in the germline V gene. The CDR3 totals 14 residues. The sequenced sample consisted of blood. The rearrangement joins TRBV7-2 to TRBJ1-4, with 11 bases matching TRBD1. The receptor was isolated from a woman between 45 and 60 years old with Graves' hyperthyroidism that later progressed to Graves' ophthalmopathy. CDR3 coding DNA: TGTGCCAGCAGCACAGGGACAGGGGGTGAAAAACTGTTTTTT. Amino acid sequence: CASSTGTGGEKLFF. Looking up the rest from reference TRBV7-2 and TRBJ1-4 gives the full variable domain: GAGVSQSPSNKVTEKGKDVELRCDPISGHTALYWYRQSLGQGLEFLIYFQGNSAPDKSGLPSDRFSAERTGGSVSTLTIQRTQQEDSAVYLCASSTGTGGEKLFFGSGTQLSVL.